This TCR beta chain was retrieved from a study of T cell responses to AZD1222 COVID-19 vaccine. Generated by immunoSEQ multiplex PCR, the TCRdb table keeps only in-frame clones and is missing some. The data show about 150,000 clones, more than 90% seen once. Turning to this clone: Its antigen is currently unknown.

Overall study findings and caveats: Two AZD1222 administrations were followed by greater Spike-specific TCR breadth and depth. Recipients of AZD1222 seropositive at baseline numbered only 6 or 7.

Sample: peripheral blood, taken on day 0 of AZD1222 vaccination. The receptor's source is an adult in good health.

In DNA, the CDR3 is TGTGCCAGCATAAGCGCGGGACAGGGACTTTCGGGAAACACCATATATTTT. Its protein is CASISAGQGLSGNTIYF. The rearrangement joins TRBV28 to TRBJ1-3; 9 nucleotides align to TRBD1. Germline V CDR1 and CDR2: MDHEN, SYDVKM. This CDR3 is built from 17 residues. The J segment lost 4 bases and the V segment lost 7 bases, leaving 14 bases of the junction unmatched. The complete variable domain, with remaining parts taken from reference TRBV28 and TRBJ1-3, reads DVKVTQSSRYLVKRTGEKVFLECVQDMDHENMFWYRQDPGLGLRLIYFSYDVKMKEKGDIPEGYSVSREKKERFSLILESASTNQTSMYLCASISAGQGLSGNTIYFGEGSWLTVV.